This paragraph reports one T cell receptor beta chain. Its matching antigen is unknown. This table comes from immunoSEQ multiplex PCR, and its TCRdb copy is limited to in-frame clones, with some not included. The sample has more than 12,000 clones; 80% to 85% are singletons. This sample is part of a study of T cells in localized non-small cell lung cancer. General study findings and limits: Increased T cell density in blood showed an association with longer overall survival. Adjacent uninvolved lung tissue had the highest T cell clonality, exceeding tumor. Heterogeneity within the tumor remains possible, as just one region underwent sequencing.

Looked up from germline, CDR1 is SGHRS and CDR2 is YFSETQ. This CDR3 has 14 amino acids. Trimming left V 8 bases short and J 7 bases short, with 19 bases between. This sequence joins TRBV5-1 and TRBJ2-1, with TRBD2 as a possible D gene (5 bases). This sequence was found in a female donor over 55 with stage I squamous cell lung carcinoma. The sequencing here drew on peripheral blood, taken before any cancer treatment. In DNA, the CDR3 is TGCGCCAGTAACCTGGCGGGTTTGTGGAATGAGCAGTTCTTC. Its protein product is CASNLAGLWNEQFF. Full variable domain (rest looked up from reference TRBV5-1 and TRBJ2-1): KAGVTQTPRYLIKTRGQQVTLSCSPISGHRSVSWYQQTPGQGLQFLFEYFSETQRNKGNFPGRFSGRQFSNSRSEMNVSTLELGDSALYLCASNLAGLWNEQFFGPGTRLTVL.